These 30 T cell receptor beta chains were sequenced from one sample in a study of blood T cell repertoires in COVID-19. Here immunoSEQ multiplex PCR was the method, and the copy in TCRdb shows in-frame clones only, minus some. Of approximately 72,000 clones listed, roughly 85% are singletons. The sequencing input was peripheral blood. Source of these receptors: a woman at least 80 years old with active or convalescent COVID-19.

V gene TRBV9 combines with J gene TRBJ2-2; 9 positions match TRBD2. The germline V gene encodes CDR1 SGDLS and CDR2 YYNGEE. V was clipped by 0 bases and J by 4 bases; unmatched bases: 10. There are 18 residues in the CDR3. CDR3 amino acids: CASSVGSLSGGSTGELFF. CDR3 sequence (DNA): TGTGCCAGCAGCGTAGGGTCACTGAGCGGGGGGTCCACCGGGGAGCTGTTTTTT.

This rearrangement joins TRBV2 to TRBJ1-5, with TRBD1 identical over 10 bases. This CDR3 is 15 amino acids long. Trimming removed 6 bases from V and 2 bases from J; junction bases left unmatched: 4. Looked up from germline, CDR1 is SNHLY and CDR2 is FYNNEI. The CDR3: CASRGGTGGNQPQHF. As DNA, the CDR3 is TGTGCCAGCAGAGGCGGGACAGGGGGCAATCAGCCCCAGCATTTT. Combining the CDR3 with reference TRBV2 and TRBJ1-5 gives the whole variable domain EPEVTQTPSHQVTQMGQEVILRCVPISNHLYFYWYRQILGQKVEFLVSFYNNEISEKSEIFDDQFSVERPDGSNFTLKIRSTKLEDSAMYFCASRGGTGGNQPQHFGDGTRLSIL.

J is TRBJ2-1 and V is TRBV5-4; a possible D gene is TRBD2 (7 bases). V lost 4 bases and J 0 bases, leaving 14 bases between the germline ends. CDR3 size: 16 residues. Looked up from germline, CDR1 is SGHNT and CDR2 is YYREEE (reference sequence). The CDR3 DNA is TGTGCCAGCAGCCTTTGGGGGGGCCTCTCCTACAATGAGCAGTTCTTC. As protein: CASSLWGGLSYNEQFF.

The J gene is TRBJ1-5, the V gene TRBV19; possible D gene TRBD1, 5 bases. CDR3 size: 14 residues. V dropped 3 bases and J dropped 6 bases, with 12 bases sitting between them. The germline gives CDR1 LNHDA, CDR2 SQIVND (reference sequence). CDR3 coding DNA: TGTGCCAGTAGTATCGGGGGGGGTTTTCAGCCCCAGCATTTT. Translating gives CASSIGGGFQPQHF.

This clone appeared once. The rearrangement joins TRBV3-1 (or the pseudogene TRBV3-2) to TRBJ2-7; TRBD2 aligns across 10 bases. The J segment lost 4 bases and the V segment lost 3 bases, leaving 9 bases of the junction unmatched. This CDR3 spans 16 amino acids. Germline CDR1 LGHDT, CDR2 YNNKEL (reference sequence). CDR3 region: CASSQTVLAGIYEQYF. DNA for the CDR3: TGTGCCAGCAGCCAGACTGTACTAGCGGGGATTTACGAGCAGTACTTC.

The chain carries TRBV7-9 and TRBJ2-1; 15 bases map to TRBD2. The CDR3 has 16 residues. Germline CDR1 reads SEHNR; CDR2 reads FQNEAQ (reference sequence). With V trimmed by 5 bases and J by 7 bases, 6 bases remained unmatched. The CDR3 here is CASSRIGTSGGNEQFF. DNA for the CDR3: TGTGCCAGCAGCCGTATCGGGACTAGCGGGGGGAATGAGCAGTTCTTC.

The J gene is TRBJ2-5, the V gene TRBV7-9; TRBD1 is a possible D gene (6 bases). In germline, CDR1 is SEHNR, CDR2 FQNEAQ (reference sequence). The CDR3 covers 16 residues. Trimming took 1 base from V and 2 from J, leaving 14 bases between them. The CDR3 is CASSLGPDSSQETQYF. CDR3 DNA: TGTGCCAGCAGCTTAGGACCGGACAGTTCTCAAGAGACCCAGTACTTC.

This CDR3 reads CASSSTWSGGPDTQYF. The CDR3 nucleotides are TGTGCCAGCAGCTCTACCTGGTCGGGGGGGCCGGATACGCAGTATTTT. The gene calls are TRBV7-2 and TRBJ2-3, with 8 bases matching TRBD2. CDR1 is SGHTA, CDR2 FQGNSA, per germline. The CDR3 has 16 residues. V shed 4 bases and J 6 bases; nucleotides not matched to a gene: 12.

The chain links TRBV5-4 to TRBJ2-2, with 7 bases that match TRBD2. The V gene end was trimmed by 6 bases and the J gene end by 6 bases; junction bases not matched to a gene: 11. The CDR3 consists of 15 residues. CDR1 is SGHNT, CDR2 YYREEE, per germline (reference sequence). The DNA of the CDR3 is TGTGCCAGCAACCTTGGCGGGGGTGCGGCCGGGGAGCTGTTTTTT. It specifies CASNLGGGAAGELFF.

The rearrangement joins TRBV3-1 (or the pseudogene TRBV3-2) to TRBJ2-1, with 9 bases matching TRBD2. CDR1 is LGHDT and CDR2 is YNNKEL in the germline V gene (reference sequence). The trim removed 4 bases at V and 3 bases at J, leaving 4 bases unmatched. This CDR3 contains 15 residues. Written as DNA, the CDR3 is TGTGCCAGCAGCCCCCCAGCGGGGGGCTACAATGAGCAGTTCTTC. Translation gives CASSPPAGGYNEQFF.

V is TRBV11-2 and J is TRBJ2-7; D ambiguous. CDR1 SGHAT and CDR2 FQNNGV come from the germline V gene. This CDR3 spans 14 amino acids. The ends were cut back, 0 bases at V and 7 bases at J, with 13 bases in the middle. The CDR3 DNA follows: TGTGCCAGCAGCTTAGAACCGACTCTGGAAGAGCAGTACTTC. As protein: CASSLEPTLEEQYF.

The chain combines TRBV21-1 with TRBJ1-2; no DNA check was done on the table's D call, TRBD1. TRBV21-1 constitutes a pseudogene. CDR3 size: 14 residues. CDR3 sequence: CASSKEGQRFGYTF. CDR3 bases: TGTGCCAGCAGCAAAGAGGGACAGAGGTTTGGCTACACCTTC.

The chain couples TRBV5-4 to TRBJ2-2; a weak D match, TRBD1 (6 bases). The V end was cut by 3 bases, the J end by 7 bases, with 19 bases between. Looked up from germline, CDR1 is SGHNT and CDR2 is YYREEE (reference sequence). The CDR3 contains 16 residues. This CDR3 is CASSWRSGARGGELFF. The CDR3 coding sequence is TGTGCCAGCAGCTGGAGGTCAGGGGCGAGAGGCGGGGAGCTGTTTTTT. The full variable domain, with the rest looked up from reference TRBV5-4 and TRBJ2-2, is ETGVTQSPTHLIKTRGQQVTLRCSSQSGHNTVSWYQQALGQGPQFIFQYYREEENGRGNFPPRFSGLQFPNYSSELNVNALELDDSALYLCASSWRSGARGGELFFGEGSRLTVL.

The rearrangement links TRBV20-1 to TRBJ2-1; 13 nucleotides line up with TRBD2. The CDR3 is 14 amino acids. J lost 9 bases, V lost 3 bases, and 5 bases had no gene match. Per germline, CDR1 DFQATT and CDR2 SNEGSKA (reference sequence). Here the CDR3 reads CSASGRTSGGEQFF. For the CDR3, the DNA is TGCAGTGCTAGTGGTCGGACTAGCGGGGGTGAGCAGTTCTTC.

This clone has only one observation. The genes are TRBV30 and TRBJ2-3; 7 positions match TRBD2. The CDR3 has 14 amino acids. From germline, CDR1 is GTSNPN and CDR2 SVGIG (reference sequence). V was pared by 4 bases and J by 2 bases, with 6 bases of the junction left unmatched. The CDR3 reads CAWTGTTITDTQYF. DNA for the CDR3: TGTGCCTGGACCGGGACTACCATCACAGATACGCAGTATTTT.

This chain connects TRBV7-2 to TRBJ2-2; TRBD2 matches 9 bases. CDR1 is SGHTA and CDR2 is FQGNSA in the germline V gene. CDR3 size: 16 residues. The V segment lost 5 bases and the J segment 2 bases; nucleotides outside the gene matches: 6. CDR3 in amino acids: CASSPRLAANTGELFF. The CDR3 DNA reads as TGTGCCAGCAGCCCCCGACTAGCGGCTAACACCGGGGAGCTGTTTTTT.

This chain joins TRBV5-1 and TRBJ2-7; the D gene is possibly TRBD1 (6 bases). Trimming shortened V by 1 base and J by 4 bases, and 18 bases separated the two germline ends. CDR3 length: 16 residues. Germline CDR1 is SGHRS and CDR2 is YFSETQ. This CDR3 reads CASSLSGGPDGYEQYF. In DNA form, the CDR3 reads TGCGCCAGCAGCTTGTCTGGGGGCCCCGACGGGTACGAGCAGTACTTC. The full variable domain, completed using reference TRBV5-1 and TRBJ2-7, is KAGVTQTPRYLIKTRGQQVTLSCSPISGHRSVSWYQQTPGQGLQFLFEYFSETQRNKGNFPGRFSGRQFSNSRSEMNVSTLELGDSALYLCASSLSGGPDGYEQYFGPGTRLTVT.

The gene calls are TRBV7-2 and TRBJ2-1; 7 positions agree with TRBD2. The ends lost 5 bases at V and 3 bases at J; junction bases unmatched: 4. The CDR3 loop spans 14 amino acids. Per the germline V gene, CDR1 is SGHTA and CDR2 is FQGNSA. This CDR3 is CASSTSGNYNEQFF. The CDR3 DNA sequence: TGTGCCAGCAGCACGAGCGGGAACTACAATGAGCAGTTCTTC.

The V call is TRBV3-1 (or the pseudogene TRBV3-2), the J call TRBJ2-5; 8 bases fit TRBD1. The CDR3 loop spans 13 amino acids. The trim removed 4 bases at V and 7 bases at J, leaving 5 bases unmatched. Germline loops: CDR1 LGHDT, CDR2 YNNKEL (reference sequence). The CDR3 reads CASSPTGAGTQYF. In DNA form, the CDR3 reads TGTGCCAGCAGCCCGACAGGGGCCGGGACCCAGTACTTC.

The chain carries TRBV9 and TRBJ2-1, with TRBD2 as a possible D gene (5 bases). The CDR3 length is 15 residues. Germline assignment: CDR1 SGDLS and CDR2 YYNGEE. The germline V and J ends were trimmed by 4 bases and 0 bases, with 11 bases remaining between them. The CDR3 reads CASSPGSYSYNEQFF. The CDR3 bases are TGTGCCAGCAGCCCGGGATCTTACTCCTACAATGAGCAGTTCTTC.

V gene TRBV5-4 combines with J gene TRBJ2-7; 8 bases fit TRBD1. This CDR3 region has 15 residues. Looked up from germline, CDR1 is SGHNT and CDR2 is YYREEE (reference sequence). V was pared by 1 base and J by 4 bases, with 7 bases of the junction left unmatched. This CDR3 reads CASSLIGQGVYEQYF. In DNA, the CDR3 is TGTGCCAGCAGCTTGATTGGACAGGGCGTTTACGAGCAGTACTTC.

The gene calls are TRBV19 and TRBJ1-5, with D possibly being TRBD1 (5 bases). CDR3 length: 13 residues. The germline V gene encodes CDR1 LNHDA and CDR2 SQIVND (reference sequence). Trimming shortened V by 6 bases and J by 3 bases, and 9 bases separated the two germline ends. CDR3 DNA: TGTGCCAGTAGCGGGACTAACAATCAGCCCCAGCATTTT. It yields the protein CASSGTNNQPQHF.

This chain uses TRBV11-2 with TRBJ1-6; the D gene is possibly TRBD1 (5 bases). Trimming removed 1 base from V and 6 bases from J, with 7 bases in between. CDR3 size: 14 residues. Germline CDR1 SGHAT, CDR2 FQNNGV. The CDR3 region is CASSLVQANSPLHF. The CDR3 DNA follows: TGTGCCAGCAGCTTAGTACAGGCTAATTCACCCCTCCACTTT. The whole variable domain, remainder taken from reference TRBV11-2 and TRBJ1-6, is EAGVAQSPRYKIIEKRQSVAFWCNPISGHATLYWYQQILGQGPKLLIQFQNNGVVDDSQLPKDRFSAERLKGVDSTLKIQPAKLEDSAVYLCASSLVQANSPLHFGNGTRLTVT.

The rearrangement joins TRBV13 to TRBJ2-4; 7 nucleotides match TRBD2. Per germline, CDR1 PRHDT and CDR2 FYEKMQ (reference sequence). After removal of 5 bases from V and 8 bases from J, the junction contained 12 bases not matched to a gene. The CDR3 contains 15 residues. The CDR3 nucleotides read TGTGCCAGCAGCCAAAGGCCGGGTCGGGGGGACATTCAGTACTTC. This sequence encodes CASSQRPGRGDIQYF.

The CDR3 here is CATNDRGGFAKNIQYF. CDR3 in DNA: TGTGCCACAAACGACAGGGGAGGGTTTGCCAAAAACATTCAGTACTTC. The chain joins TRBV19 to TRBJ2-4; a possible D gene is TRBD1 (8 bases). Germline V gene data show CDR1 as LNHDA and CDR2 as SQIVND (reference sequence). The CDR3 totals 16 residues. Trimming pared 10 bases from V and 1 base from J, leaving 20 bases between.

This clone occurred once. The genes are TRBV5-6 and TRBJ1-2; D might be TRBD1 (6 bases). Germline values: CDR1 SGHDT, CDR2 YYEEEE. This CDR3 region has 15 residues. The ends were cut back, 3 bases at V and 3 bases at J, with 15 bases in the middle. CDR3 in DNA: TGTGCCAGCAGCTCGGCTGGACAGAGGGACTATGGCTACACCTTC. Protein sequence: CASSSAGQRDYGYTF. The full variable domain, with the rest looked up from reference TRBV5-6 and TRBJ1-2, is DAGVTQSPTHLIKTRGQQVTLRCSPKSGHDTVSWYQQALGQGPQFIFQYYEEEERQRGNFPDRFSGHQFPNYSSELNVNALLLGDSALYLCASSSAGQRDYGYTFGSGTRLTVV.

The gene calls are TRBV6-4 and TRBJ1-2; D remains ambiguous. The V and J ends lost 0 bases and 8 bases respectively, with 7 bases between them. Looked up from germline, CDR1 is MRHNA and CDR2 is SNTAGT. The CDR3 is 12 residues long. This CDR3 is CASSDSAGGYTF. The CDR3 DNA reads as TGTGCCAGCAGTGACTCGGCGGGAGGCTACACCTTC.

In DNA form, the CDR3 reads TGTGCCAGCAGCCAAGACCGGGACAGGGGAGGGCATAATGAAAAACTGTTTTTT. Residues: CASSQDRDRGGHNEKLFF. This chain uses TRBV4-2 with TRBJ1-4; 10 bases are a match to TRBD1. The length of the CDR3 is 18 residues. Trimming cost V 0 bases and J 4 bases; bases outside gene matches: 8. Germline CDR1 LGHNA, CDR2 YNFKEQ.

The rearrangement links TRBV5-4 to TRBJ2-1, with 7 bases matching TRBD1. Trimming cost V 4 bases and J 4 bases; bases outside gene matches: 11. The CDR3 has 16 residues. The germline CDR1 and CDR2 sequences are SGHNT and YYREEE (reference sequence). The CDR3 protein is CASSPKPTGEYNEQFF. CDR3 DNA: TGTGCCAGCAGCCCAAAGCCAACAGGGGAATACAATGAGCAGTTCTTC.

The chain has TRBV7-2 and TRBJ1-1; D perhaps matches TRBD1 (6 bases). Per the germline V gene, CDR1 is SGHTA and CDR2 is FQGNSA. V was pared by 0 bases and J by 7 bases, with 15 bases between. The CDR3 has 15 residues. CDR3 bases: TGTGCCAGCAGCTTAGCTAGCCTAGGACAGCTTGAAGCTTTCTTT. This sequence encodes CASSLASLGQLEAFF.